This T cell receptor (beta chain) was captured in a study of blood T cell repertoires in COVID-19. Turning to the study itself: The analysed material was cDNA or gDNA that came from T cells, B-cell-depleted T cells, or PBMCs.

This clone was found a few times. Assay used: immunoSEQ multiplex PCR; TCRdb lists only in-frame clones, some missing. The sample consists of tens of thousands of clones, around 87% of them appearing once. The length of the CDR3 is 15 residues. Looked up from germline, CDR1 is PRHDT and CDR2 is FYEKMQ (reference sequence). V lost 5 bases to trimming and J lost 8 bases; unmatched junction nucleotides: 9. The chain has TRBV13 and TRBJ2-2; 9 nucleotides line up with TRBD1. The clonotype originates from a human donor in a cohort sampled during active COVID-19. Specimen: peripheral blood. The CDR3 sequence: CASSPTDRGWGELFF. The CDR3, as DNA: TGTGCCAGCAGCCCTACGGACAGGGGCTGGGGGGAGCTGTTTTTT.